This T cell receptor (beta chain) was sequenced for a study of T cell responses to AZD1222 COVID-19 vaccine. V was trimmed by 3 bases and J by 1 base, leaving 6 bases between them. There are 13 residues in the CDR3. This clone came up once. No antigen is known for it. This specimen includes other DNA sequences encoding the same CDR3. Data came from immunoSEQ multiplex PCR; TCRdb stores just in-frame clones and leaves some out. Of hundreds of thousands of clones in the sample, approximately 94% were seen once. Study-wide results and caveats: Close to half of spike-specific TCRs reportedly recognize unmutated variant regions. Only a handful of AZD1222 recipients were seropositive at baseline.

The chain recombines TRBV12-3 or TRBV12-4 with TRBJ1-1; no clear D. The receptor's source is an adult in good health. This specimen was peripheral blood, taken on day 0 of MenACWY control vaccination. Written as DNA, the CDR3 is TGTGCCAGCAGTTTGCGAGGGAACACTGAAGCTTTCTTT. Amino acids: CASSLRGNTEAFF.